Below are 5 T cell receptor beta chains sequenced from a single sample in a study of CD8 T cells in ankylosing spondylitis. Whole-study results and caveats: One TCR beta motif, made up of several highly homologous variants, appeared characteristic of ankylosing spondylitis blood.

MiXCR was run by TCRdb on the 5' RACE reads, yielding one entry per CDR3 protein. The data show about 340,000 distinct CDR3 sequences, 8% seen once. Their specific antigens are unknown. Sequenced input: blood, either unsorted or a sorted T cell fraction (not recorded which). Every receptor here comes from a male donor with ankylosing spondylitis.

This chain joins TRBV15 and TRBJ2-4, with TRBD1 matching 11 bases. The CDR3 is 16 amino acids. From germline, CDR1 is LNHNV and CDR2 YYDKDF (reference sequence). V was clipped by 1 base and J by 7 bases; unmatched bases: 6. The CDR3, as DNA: TGTGCCACCAGCAGAGGGAAGGGGACAGGGGGGAACATTCAGTACTTC. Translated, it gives CATSRGKGTGGNIQYF. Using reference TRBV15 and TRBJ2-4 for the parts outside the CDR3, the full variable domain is DAMVIQNPRYQVTQFGKPVTLSCSQTLNHNVMYWYQQKSSQAPKLLFHYYDKDFNNEADTPDNFQSRRPNTSFCFLDIRSPGLGDTAMYLCATSRGKGTGGNIQYFGAGTRLSVL.

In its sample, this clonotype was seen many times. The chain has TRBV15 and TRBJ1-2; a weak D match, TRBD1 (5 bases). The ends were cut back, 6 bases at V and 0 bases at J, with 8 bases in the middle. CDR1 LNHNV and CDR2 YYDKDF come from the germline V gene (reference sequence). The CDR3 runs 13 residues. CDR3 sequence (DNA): TGTGCCACCAGACAGGACGCTAACTATGGCTACACCTTC. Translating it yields CATRQDANYGYTF.

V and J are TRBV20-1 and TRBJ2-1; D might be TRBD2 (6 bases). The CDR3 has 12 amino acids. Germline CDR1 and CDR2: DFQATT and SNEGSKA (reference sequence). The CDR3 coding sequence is TGCAGCTACGGGAGTTCCTACAATGAGCAGTTCTTC. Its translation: CSYGSSYNEQFF.

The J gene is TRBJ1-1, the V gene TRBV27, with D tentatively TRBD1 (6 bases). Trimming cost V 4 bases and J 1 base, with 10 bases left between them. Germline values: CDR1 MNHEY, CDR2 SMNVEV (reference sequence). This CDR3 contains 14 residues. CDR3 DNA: TGTGCCAGCAGTTATACACAGGGGAACACTGAAGCTTTCTTT. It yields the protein CASSYTQGNTEAFF.

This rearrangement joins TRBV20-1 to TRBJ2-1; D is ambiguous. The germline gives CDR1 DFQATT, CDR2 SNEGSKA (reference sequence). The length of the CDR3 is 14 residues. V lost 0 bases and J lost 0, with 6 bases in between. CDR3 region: CSAREGSSYNEQFF. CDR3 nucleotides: TGCAGTGCTAGAGAGGGCAGCTCCTACAATGAGCAGTTCTTC.